This T cell receptor (beta chain) came from a study of cytomegalovirus exposure and HLA in healthy donors. The PCR was carried out with 60 Vbeta primers and 13 Jbeta primers. The data were produced by immunoSEQ multiplex PCR, yet TCRdb's version contains in-frame clones alone and is incomplete. The sample has around 120,000 clones; roughly 78% are singletons. Overall study results and limits: In a later analysis, parvovirus B19, influenza, CMV and Epstein-Barr virus appeared linked to several top co-occurrence clusters. 164 TCR beta chains were listed as cytomegalovirus-associated.

This clone was found a few times. What it binds is unknown. Sequencing was done on a sample of PBMCs. This clonotype was obtained from a young man in good health and CMV-seronegative.

CDR3 DNA sequence: TGTGCCATCAGATTGGGAGTTCAGGGGGTCACTGAAGCTTTCTTT. Translation gives CAIRLGVQGVTEAFF. J is TRBJ1-1 and V is TRBV10-3; TRBD1 agrees at 7 bases. Trimming cost V 6 bases and J 4 bases; bases outside gene matches: 11. CDR1 is ENHRY, CDR2 SYGVKD, per germline. The CDR3 is 15 residues long.